The 24 T cell receptor beta chains reported below all come from one sample, sequenced in a study of T cell responses to AZD1222 COVID-19 vaccine. Produced via immunoSEQ multiplex PCR; TCRdb's table is partial and in-frame only. The profile shows approximately 120,000 clones, around 87% of them singletons. The sample consisted of peripheral blood, taken 28 days after the second AZD1222 dose. These receptors came from an adult who received the AZD1222 COVID-19 vaccine.

The rearrangement uses TRBV3-1 (or the pseudogene TRBV3-2) and TRBJ1-4; tentatively, D is TRBD1 (5 bases). Deletions cut 1 base from V and 0 bases from J, with 12 bases between. Looked up from germline, CDR1 is LGHDT and CDR2 is YNNKEL (reference sequence). The CDR3 runs 17 residues. CDR3 bases: TGTGCCAGCAGCCAAGCACGACAGAGTACAACTAATGAAAAACTGTTTTTT. It specifies CASSQARQSTTNEKLFF.

V and J are TRBV3-1 (or the pseudogene TRBV3-2) and TRBJ2-7, with 9 bases aligning to TRBD1. CDR3 length: 14 amino acids. Per germline, CDR1 LGHDT and CDR2 YNNKEL (reference sequence). V shed 3 bases, J shed 4 bases, and the junction held 4 bases outside the gene matches. CDR3 region: CASSQRDRVYEQYF. Written as DNA, the CDR3 is TGTGCCAGCAGCCAGAGGGACAGGGTGTACGAGCAGTACTTC.

The chain joins TRBV15 to TRBJ1-6; D uncertain. CDR3 length: 15 residues. Trimming took 3 bases from V and 5 from J, leaving 11 bases between them. The germline V gene encodes CDR1 LNHNV and CDR2 YYDKDF (reference sequence). CDR3 amino acids: CATSSGRGDNSPLHF. As DNA, the CDR3 is TGTGCCACCAGCAGCGGCCGGGGTGATAATTCACCCCTCCACTTT.

The gene calls are TRBV19 and TRBJ1-2; the match to TRBD1 covers 9 bases. The CDR3 has 13 residues. CDR1 and CDR2 from the germline V gene are LNHDA and SQIVND (reference sequence). V lost 7 bases to trimming and J lost 4 bases; unmatched junction nucleotides: 4. Written as DNA, the CDR3 is TGTGCCAGTAATGACAGGGGGACCTATGGCTACACCTTC. It encodes CASNDRGTYGYTF. Variable domain in full (rest from reference TRBV19 and TRBJ1-2): DGGITQSPKYLFRKEGQNVTLSCEQNLNHDAMYWYRQDPGQGLRLIYYSQIVNDFQKGDIAEGYSVSREKKESFPLTVTSAQKNPTAFYLCASNDRGTYGYTFGSGTRLTVV.

V usage is TRBV27 and J usage is TRBJ1-2; 7 bases agree with TRBD1. The CDR3 contains 15 residues. The V gene's germline CDR1 is MNHEY and CDR2 SMNVEV (reference sequence). The trim removed 5 bases at V and 7 bases at J, leaving 13 bases unmatched. The CDR3 protein is CASSTYKDRVFGYTF. Here the CDR3 DNA reads TGTGCCAGCAGTACCTATAAAGACAGGGTATTTGGCTACACCTTC.

The V and J genes are TRBV5-8 and TRBJ1-4; 8 nucleotides match TRBD1. The CDR3 extends over 17 amino acids. Germline loops: CDR1 SGHTS, CDR2 YDEGEE. V trimming: 4 bases; J trimming: 2 bases; junction bases outside the gene matches: 10. The CDR3 spells CASSLRTGLGTNEKLFF. For the CDR3, the DNA is TGTGCCAGCAGCCTAAGGACAGGGTTGGGTACTAATGAAAAACTGTTTTTT. Looking up the rest from reference TRBV5-8 and TRBJ1-4 gives the full variable domain: EAGVTQSPTHLIKTRGQQATLRCSPISGHTSVYWYQQALGLGLQFLLWYDEGEERNRGNFPPRFSGRQFPNYSSELNVNALELEDSALYLCASSLRTGLGTNEKLFFGSGTQLSVL.

The J gene is TRBJ2-1, the V gene TRBV20-1; D may be TRBD1 or TRBD2 (5 bases each). Germline V CDR1 and CDR2: DFQATT, SNEGSKA (reference sequence). V was shortened by 3 bases and J by 10 bases, with 13 bases between the two germline ends. This CDR3 region has 12 residues. CDR3 protein: CSASFSGREQFF. The CDR3 bases are TGCAGTGCTAGTTTTTCGGGACGGGAGCAGTTCTTC.

This CDR3 is CASSSPDRETPQAFF. CDR3 nucleotides: TGTGCCAGCAGCTCGCCCGACCGGGAGACCCCTCAAGCTTTCTTT. V and J are TRBV5-8 and TRBJ1-1; D unresolved. From germline, CDR1 is SGHTS and CDR2 YDEGEE. The CDR3 is 15 amino acids. V was pared by 3 bases and J by 9 bases, with 21 bases between.

The chain couples TRBV29-1 to TRBJ1-1; D may be TRBD1 (6 bases). The CDR3 runs to 13 residues. Per germline, CDR1 SQVTM and CDR2 ANQGSEA. The ends were cut back, 0 bases at V and 5 bases at J, with 10 bases in the middle. The CDR3 DNA reads TGCAGCGTTGAAGACAGGAGGGGGACTGAAGCTTTCTTT. Translated, it gives CSVEDRRGTEAFF. The full variable domain, its missing parts supplied by reference TRBV29-1 and TRBJ1-1, is SAVISQKPSRDICQRGTSLTIQCQVDSQVTMMFWYRQQPGQSLTLIATANQGSEATYESGFVIDKFPISRPNLTFSTLTVSNMSPEDSSIYLCSVEDRRGTEAFFGQGTRLTVV.

The rearrangement joins TRBV27 to TRBJ2-1, with D possibly being TRBD1 (5 bases). V was pared by 7 bases and J by 9 bases, with 10 bases between. CDR1 and CDR2 from the germline V gene are MNHEY and SMNVEV (reference sequence). CDR3 length equals 11 residues. The DNA for the CDR3 is TGTGCCAGCACAAATCAGGGTGAGCAGTTCTTC. Its protein is CASTNQGEQFF.

The table lists this clone with a count of one. J is TRBJ1-2 and V is TRBV14; TRBD1 matches 8 bases. The CDR3 is 12 residues long. Germline assignment: CDR1 SGHDN and CDR2 FVKESK. V was pared by 4 bases and J by 8 bases, with 3 bases of the junction left unmatched. Written as DNA, the CDR3 is TGTGCCAGCAGCCCCGCAGGGGGCGGCTACACCTTC. Residues: CASSPAGGGYTF.

The genes are TRBV5-6 and TRBJ2-5; D is unresolved. The CDR3 totals 13 residues. Trimming shortened V by 0 bases and J by 5 bases, and 8 bases separated the two germline ends. Germline CDR1 reads SGHDT; CDR2 reads YYEEEE. CDR3 nucleotides: TGTGCCAGCAGCTTGGGTGCTGGGGAGACCCAGTACTTC. Residues: CASSLGAGETQYF.

This rearrangement joins TRBV4-2 to TRBJ2-2, with D perhaps being TRBD1 or TRBD2 (6 bases each). Trimming removed 1 base from V and 6 bases from J, with 9 bases in between. Germline CDR1 and CDR2: LGHNA and YNFKEQ. The length of the CDR3 is 14 residues. The CDR3 coding sequence is TGTGCCAGCAGCCAAGCGGGGGCCCCCGGGGAGCTGTTTTTT. It specifies CASSQAGAPGELFF.

To note about this clone: Germline and junction disagree at one end, which may indicate a read error. The chain employs TRBV10-2 and TRBJ2-3; D not certain. The germline V gene encodes CDR1 WSHSY and CDR2 SAAADI. CDR3 size: 13 residues. The CDR3 here is CASREWGTDTQYF. The CDR3 nucleotides read TGCGCCAGCAGGGAGTGGGGTACAGATACGCAGTATTTT.

This clone appeared a single time. The CDR3 bases are TGTGCCAGCAGCGAGACAGGGTATAACTATAATTCACCCCTCCACTTT. Translating gives CASSETGYNYNSPLHF. This chain links TRBV9 with TRBJ1-6; 7 bases are shared with TRBD1. This CDR3 is built from 16 residues. Trimming cost V 3 bases and J 3 bases; bases outside gene matches: 6. Per the germline V gene, CDR1 is SGDLS and CDR2 is YYNGEE.

This chain's CDR3 is CASSPRPGEQGQPQHF. In DNA form, the CDR3 reads TGTGCCAGCAGCCCGAGGCCGGGGGAGCAGGGACAGCCCCAGCATTTT. This chain uses TRBV7-8 with TRBJ1-5; possibly TRBD1 for D (5 bases). CDR1 and CDR2 (germline): SGHVS, FQNEAQ. This CDR3 is built from 16 residues. Trimming pared 5 bases from V and 7 bases from J, leaving 21 bases between.

This chain links TRBV19 with TRBJ2-7, with 8 bases that match TRBD1. The CDR3 contains 14 residues. V was clipped by 5 bases and J by 3 bases; unmatched bases: 6. CDR1 and CDR2 from the germline V gene are LNHDA and SQIVND (reference sequence). CDR3 in DNA: TGTGCCAGTAGTGCAGGGGGCTACGTCTACGAGCAGTACTTC. Translated, it gives CASSAGGYVYEQYF. The whole variable domain, remainder taken from reference TRBV19 and TRBJ2-7, is DGGITQSPKYLFRKEGQNVTLSCEQNLNHDAMYWYRQDPGQGLRLIYYSQIVNDFQKGDIAEGYSVSREKKESFPLTVTSAQKNPTAFYLCASSAGGYVYEQYFGPGTRLTVT.

The rearrangement joins TRBV7-9 to TRBJ1-4, with D unresolved. V was shortened by 4 bases and J by 0 bases, with 12 bases between the two germline ends. Germline CDR1 and CDR2: SEHNR and FQNEAQ (reference sequence). The CDR3 is 16 amino acids. CDR3 sequence (DNA): TGTGCCAGCAGCTCCCCGAGCGGAGCAACTAATGAAAAACTGTTTTTT. Its translation is CASSSPSGATNEKLFF.

This chain connects TRBV7-3 to TRBJ2-1, with 8 bases identical to TRBD2. The CDR3 consists of 17 residues. Per the germline V gene, CDR1 is SGHTA and CDR2 is FQGTGA. Unmatched junction bases numbered 15, after V lost 4 bases and J lost 7 bases. CDR3 in DNA: TGTGCCAGCAGCTCGGGAAAAGGCGGGAGGATCTTAAATGAGCAGTTCTTC. Protein: CASSSGKGGRILNEQFF.

The chain couples TRBV6-6 to TRBJ2-2; 8 bases are a match to TRBD1. The CDR3 spans 15 residues. Germline values: CDR1 MNHNY, CDR2 SVGAGI (reference sequence). With 8 bases clipped from V and 2 bases from J, the junction kept 7 bases outside the gene matches. The CDR3 spells CASGKTGANTGELFF. The CDR3 DNA sequence: TGTGCCAGCGGAAAGACAGGGGCCAACACCGGGGAGCTGTTTTTT.

The genes are TRBV4-2 and TRBJ2-2; D perhaps matches TRBD2 (6 bases). V lost 1 base, J lost 2 bases, and 8 bases lay in between. Germline CDR1 reads LGHNA; CDR2 reads YNFKEQ. This CDR3 is 15 amino acids long. CDR3 residues: CASSQAGDNTGELFF. CDR3 nucleotides: TGTGCCAGCAGCCAAGCGGGGGACAACACCGGGGAGCTGTTTTTT.

V and J are TRBV13 and TRBJ2-7; 7 bases align to TRBD2. The CDR3 spans 13 residues. The V segment lost 6 bases and the J segment 6 bases; nucleotides outside the gene matches: 8. From germline, CDR1 is PRHDT and CDR2 FYEKMQ (reference sequence). CDR3: CASSTSAGLEQYF. CDR3 bases: TGTGCCAGCAGTACTAGCGCCGGCCTCGAGCAGTACTTC.

This chain joins TRBV4-2 and TRBJ1-2; D gene unclear. Trimming left V 0 bases short and J 2 bases short, with 13 bases between. The germline CDR1 and CDR2 sequences are LGHNA and YNFKEQ. The CDR3 loop spans 16 amino acids. The CDR3 is CASSQEMLAVNYGYTF. The CDR3, as DNA: TGTGCCAGCAGCCAAGAAATGCTTGCAGTAAACTATGGCTACACCTTC.

The genes are TRBV9 and TRBJ2-7; 11 bases agree with TRBD2. This CDR3 region has 15 residues. V was pared by 2 bases and J by 1 base, with 2 bases of the junction left unmatched. CDR1 is SGDLS and CDR2 is YYNGEE in the germline V gene. The CDR3 reads CASSVTSGGSYEQYF. CDR3 DNA sequence: TGTGCCAGCAGCGTCACTAGCGGGGGTTCCTACGAGCAGTACTTC.